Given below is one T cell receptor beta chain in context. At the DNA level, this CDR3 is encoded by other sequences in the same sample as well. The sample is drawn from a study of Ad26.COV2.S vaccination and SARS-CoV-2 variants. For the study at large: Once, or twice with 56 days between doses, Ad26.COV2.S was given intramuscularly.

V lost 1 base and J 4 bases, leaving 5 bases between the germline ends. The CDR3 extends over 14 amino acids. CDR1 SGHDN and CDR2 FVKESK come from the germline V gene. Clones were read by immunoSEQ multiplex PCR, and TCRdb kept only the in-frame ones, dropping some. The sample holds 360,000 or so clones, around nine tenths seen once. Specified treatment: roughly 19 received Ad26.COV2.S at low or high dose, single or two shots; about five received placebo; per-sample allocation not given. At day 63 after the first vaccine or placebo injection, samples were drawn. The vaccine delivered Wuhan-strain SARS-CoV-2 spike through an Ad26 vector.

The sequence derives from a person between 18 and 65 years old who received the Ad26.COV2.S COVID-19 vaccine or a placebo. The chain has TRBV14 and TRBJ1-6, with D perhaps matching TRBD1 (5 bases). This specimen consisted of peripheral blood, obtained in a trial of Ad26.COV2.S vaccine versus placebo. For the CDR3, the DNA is TGTGCCAGCAGCCAAGGACAGTATAATTCACCCCTCCACTTT. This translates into CASSQGQYNSPLHF.